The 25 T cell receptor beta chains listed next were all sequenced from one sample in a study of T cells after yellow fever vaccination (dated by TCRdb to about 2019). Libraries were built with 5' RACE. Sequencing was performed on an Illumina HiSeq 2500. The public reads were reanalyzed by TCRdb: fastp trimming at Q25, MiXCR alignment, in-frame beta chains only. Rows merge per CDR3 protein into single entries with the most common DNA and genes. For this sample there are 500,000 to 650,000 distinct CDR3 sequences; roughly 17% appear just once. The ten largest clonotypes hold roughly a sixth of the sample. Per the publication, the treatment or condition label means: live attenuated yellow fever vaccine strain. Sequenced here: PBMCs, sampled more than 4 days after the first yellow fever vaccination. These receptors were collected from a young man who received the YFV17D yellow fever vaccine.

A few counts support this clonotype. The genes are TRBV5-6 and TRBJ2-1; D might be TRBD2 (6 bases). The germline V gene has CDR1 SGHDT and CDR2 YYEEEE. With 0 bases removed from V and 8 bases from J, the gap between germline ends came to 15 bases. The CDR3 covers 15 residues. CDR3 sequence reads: CASSLAVLASDEQFF. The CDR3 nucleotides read TGTGCCAGCAGCTTGGCGGTCCTAGCGTCCGATGAGCAGTTCTTC.

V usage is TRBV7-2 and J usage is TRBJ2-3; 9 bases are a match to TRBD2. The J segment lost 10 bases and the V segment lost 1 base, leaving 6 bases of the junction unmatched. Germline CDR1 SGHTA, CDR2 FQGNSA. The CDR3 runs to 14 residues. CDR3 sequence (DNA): TGTGCCAGCAGCTTAGGAGCTAGCGGGGTAGCGCAGTATTTT. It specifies CASSLGASGVAQYF.

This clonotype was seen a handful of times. CDR3 protein: CASSLDAGYYNEQFF. CDR3 coding DNA: TGTGCCAGCAGCTTAGATGCAGGGTACTACAATGAGCAGTTCTTC. The V and J genes are TRBV7-2 and TRBJ2-1; D possibly corresponds to TRBD1 (5 bases). The CDR3 consists of 15 residues. Trimming took 1 base from V and 3 from J, leaving 10 bases between them. Germline V gene lookup returns CDR1 SGHTA and CDR2 FQGNSA.

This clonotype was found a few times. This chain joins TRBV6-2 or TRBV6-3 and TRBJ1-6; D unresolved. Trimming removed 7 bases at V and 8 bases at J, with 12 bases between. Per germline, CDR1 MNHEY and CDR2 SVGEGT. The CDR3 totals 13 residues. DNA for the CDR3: TGTGCCAGCAATTCAAACTTGGATTCACCCCTCCACTTT. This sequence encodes CASNSNLDSPLHF.

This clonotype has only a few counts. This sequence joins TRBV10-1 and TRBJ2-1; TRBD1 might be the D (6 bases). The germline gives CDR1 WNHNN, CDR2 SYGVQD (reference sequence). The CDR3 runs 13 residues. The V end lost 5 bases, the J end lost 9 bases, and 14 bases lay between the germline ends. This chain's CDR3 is CASSITGFGEQFF. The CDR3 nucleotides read TGCGCCAGCAGTATTACAGGGTTTGGTGAGCAGTTCTTC.

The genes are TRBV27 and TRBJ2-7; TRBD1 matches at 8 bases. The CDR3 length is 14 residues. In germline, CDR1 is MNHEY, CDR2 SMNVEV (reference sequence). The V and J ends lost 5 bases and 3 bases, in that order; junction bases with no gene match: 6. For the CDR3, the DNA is TGTGCCAGCAGTCCGGGACAGGCGGGCTACGAGCAGTACTTC. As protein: CASSPGQAGYEQYF.

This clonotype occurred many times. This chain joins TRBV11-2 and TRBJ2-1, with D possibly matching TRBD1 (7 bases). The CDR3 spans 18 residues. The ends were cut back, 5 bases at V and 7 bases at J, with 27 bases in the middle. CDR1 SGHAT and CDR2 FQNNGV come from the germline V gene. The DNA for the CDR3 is TGTGCCAGCAGCCTTGGGGGGCCGGGACAGAGAAAGTGGAATGAGCAGTTCTTC. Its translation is CASSLGGPGQRKWNEQFF. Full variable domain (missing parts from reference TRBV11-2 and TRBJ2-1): EAGVAQSPRYKIIEKRQSVAFWCNPISGHATLYWYQQILGQGPKLLIQFQNNGVVDDSQLPKDRFSAERLKGVDSTLKIQPAKLEDSAVYLCASSLGGPGQRKWNEQFFGPGTRLTVL.

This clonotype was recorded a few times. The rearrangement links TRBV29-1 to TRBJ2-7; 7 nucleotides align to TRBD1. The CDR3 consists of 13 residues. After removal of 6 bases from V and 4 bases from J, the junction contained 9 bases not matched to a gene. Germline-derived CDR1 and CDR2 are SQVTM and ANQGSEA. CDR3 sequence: CSVSWDSEYEQYF. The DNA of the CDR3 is TGCAGCGTCTCCTGGGACAGCGAATACGAGCAGTACTTC.

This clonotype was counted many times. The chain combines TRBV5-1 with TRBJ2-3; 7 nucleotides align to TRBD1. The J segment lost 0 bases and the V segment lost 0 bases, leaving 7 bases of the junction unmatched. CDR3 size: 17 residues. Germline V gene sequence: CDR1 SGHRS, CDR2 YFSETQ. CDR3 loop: CASSLAIAGGSTDTQYF. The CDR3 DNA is TGCGCCAGCAGCTTGGCTATAGCAGGGGGAAGCACAGATACGCAGTATTTT.

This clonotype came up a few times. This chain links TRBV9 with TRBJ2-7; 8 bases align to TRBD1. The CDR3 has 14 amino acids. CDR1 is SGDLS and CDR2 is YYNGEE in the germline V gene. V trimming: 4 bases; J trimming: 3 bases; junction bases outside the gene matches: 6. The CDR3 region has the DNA TGTGCCAGCAGCCCCCGGACAGGGTTCTACGAGCAGTACTTC. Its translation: CASSPRTGFYEQYF.

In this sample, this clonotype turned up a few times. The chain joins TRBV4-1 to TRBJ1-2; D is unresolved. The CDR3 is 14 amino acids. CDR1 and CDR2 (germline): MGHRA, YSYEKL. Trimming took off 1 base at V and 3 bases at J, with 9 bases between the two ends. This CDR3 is CASSQGPLDYGYTF. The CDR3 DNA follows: TGCGCCAGCAGCCAAGGGCCCCTCGACTATGGCTACACCTTC.

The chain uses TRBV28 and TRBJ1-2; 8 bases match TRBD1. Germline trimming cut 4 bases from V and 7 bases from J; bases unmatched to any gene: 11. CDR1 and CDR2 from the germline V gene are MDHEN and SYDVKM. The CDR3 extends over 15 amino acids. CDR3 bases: TGTGCCAGCAGTTCCCCAGGGGGCGGTGTTTTTGGCTACACCTTC. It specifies CASSSPGGGVFGYTF.

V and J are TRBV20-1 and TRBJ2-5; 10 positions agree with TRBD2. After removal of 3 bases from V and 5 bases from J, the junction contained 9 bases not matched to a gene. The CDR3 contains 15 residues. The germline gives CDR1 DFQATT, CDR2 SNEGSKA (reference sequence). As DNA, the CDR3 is TGCAGTGCTAGTCTGATAGCGGGGGGCTGGGAGACCCAGTACTTC. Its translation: CSASLIAGGWETQYF.

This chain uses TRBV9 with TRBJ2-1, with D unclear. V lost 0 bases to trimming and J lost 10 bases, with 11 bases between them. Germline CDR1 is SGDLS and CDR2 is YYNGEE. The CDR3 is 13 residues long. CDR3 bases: TGTGCCAGCAGCGTAGATCCGCGAGGCGAGCAGTTCTTC. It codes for CASSVDPRGEQFF.

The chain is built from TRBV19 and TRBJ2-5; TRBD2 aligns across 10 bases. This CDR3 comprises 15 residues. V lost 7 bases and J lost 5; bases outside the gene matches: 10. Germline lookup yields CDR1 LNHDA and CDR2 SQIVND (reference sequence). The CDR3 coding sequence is TGTGCCAGTACCTCTCTAGCGGGGGCCTCCGAGACCCAGTACTTC. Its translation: CASTSLAGASETQYF.

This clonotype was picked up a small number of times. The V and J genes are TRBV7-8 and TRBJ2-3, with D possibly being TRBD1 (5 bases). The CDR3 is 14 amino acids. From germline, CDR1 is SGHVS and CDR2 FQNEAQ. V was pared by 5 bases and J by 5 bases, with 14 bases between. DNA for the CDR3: TGTGCCAGCAGCAACCCCAGGGCCTTAGATACGCAGTATTTT. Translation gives CASSNPRALDTQYF.

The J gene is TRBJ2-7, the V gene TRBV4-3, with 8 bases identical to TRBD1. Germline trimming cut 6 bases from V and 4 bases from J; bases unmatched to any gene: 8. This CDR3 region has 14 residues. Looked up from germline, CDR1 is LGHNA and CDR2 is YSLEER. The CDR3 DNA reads TGCGCCAGCAGTCAGTACAGGGGGGAATACGAGCAGTACTTC. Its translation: CASSQYRGEYEQYF.

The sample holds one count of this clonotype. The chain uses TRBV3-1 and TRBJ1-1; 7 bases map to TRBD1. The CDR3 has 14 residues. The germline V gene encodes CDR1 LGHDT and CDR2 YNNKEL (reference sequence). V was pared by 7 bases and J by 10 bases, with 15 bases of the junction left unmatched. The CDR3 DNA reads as TGTGCCAGCATAAATTCGCCCGGGGACAGTGGAGCTTTCTTT. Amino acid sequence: CASINSPGDSGAFF.

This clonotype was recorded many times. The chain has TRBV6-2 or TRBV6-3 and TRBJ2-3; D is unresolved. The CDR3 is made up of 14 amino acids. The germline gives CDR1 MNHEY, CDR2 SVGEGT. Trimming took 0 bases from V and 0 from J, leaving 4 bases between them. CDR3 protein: CASSYSTSTDTQYF. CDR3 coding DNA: TGTGCCAGCAGTTACTCGACTAGCACAGATACGCAGTATTTT.

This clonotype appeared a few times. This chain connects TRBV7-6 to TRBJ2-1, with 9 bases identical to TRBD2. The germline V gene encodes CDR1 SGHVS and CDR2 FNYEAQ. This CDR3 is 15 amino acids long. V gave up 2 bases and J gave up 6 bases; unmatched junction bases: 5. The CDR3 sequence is CASSLNSGGSNEQFF. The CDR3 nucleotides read TGTGCCAGCAGCTTAAATAGCGGGGGATCCAATGAGCAGTTCTTC.

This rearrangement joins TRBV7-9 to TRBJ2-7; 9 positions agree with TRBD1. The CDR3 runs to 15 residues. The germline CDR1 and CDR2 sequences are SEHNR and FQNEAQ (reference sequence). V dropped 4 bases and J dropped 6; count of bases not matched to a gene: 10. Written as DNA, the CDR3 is TGTGCCAGCAGCTCGGGGACAGGGCTCCGGGTCGAGCAGTACTTC. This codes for CASSSGTGLRVEQYF. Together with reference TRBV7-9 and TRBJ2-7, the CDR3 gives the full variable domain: DTGVSQNPRHKITKRGQNVTFRCDPISEHNRLYWYRQTLGQGPEFLTYFQNEAQLEKSRLLSDRFSAERPKGSFSTLEIQRTEQGDSAMYLCASSSGTGLRVEQYFGPGTRLTVT.

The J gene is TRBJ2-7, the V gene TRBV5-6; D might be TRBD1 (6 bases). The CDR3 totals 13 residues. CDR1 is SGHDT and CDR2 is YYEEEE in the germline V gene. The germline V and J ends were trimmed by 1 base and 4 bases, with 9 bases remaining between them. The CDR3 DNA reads TGTGCCAGCAGCTTGATTCAGGGGTACGAGCAGTACGTC. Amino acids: CASSLIQGYEQYV.

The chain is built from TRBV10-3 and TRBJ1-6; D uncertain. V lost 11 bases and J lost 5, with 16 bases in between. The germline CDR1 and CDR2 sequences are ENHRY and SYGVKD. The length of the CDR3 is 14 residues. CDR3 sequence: CAVTSTVNNSPLHF. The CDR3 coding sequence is TGTGCCGTCACGAGCACAGTAAATAATTCACCCCTCCACTTT.

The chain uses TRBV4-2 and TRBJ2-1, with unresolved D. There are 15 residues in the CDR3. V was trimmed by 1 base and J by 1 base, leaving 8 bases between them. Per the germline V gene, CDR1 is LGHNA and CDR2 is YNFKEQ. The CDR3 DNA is TGTGCCAGCAGCCAAGTTGGCGTGTCCTACAATGAGCAGTTCTTC. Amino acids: CASSQVGVSYNEQFF.

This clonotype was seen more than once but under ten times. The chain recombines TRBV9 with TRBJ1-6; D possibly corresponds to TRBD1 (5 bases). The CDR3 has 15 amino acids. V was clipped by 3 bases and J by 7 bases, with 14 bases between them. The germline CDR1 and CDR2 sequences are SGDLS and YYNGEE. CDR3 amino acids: CASSEGNAINSPLHF. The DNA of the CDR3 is TGTGCCAGCAGCGAGGGGAACGCCATAAATTCACCCCTCCACTTT. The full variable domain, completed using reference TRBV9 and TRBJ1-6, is DSGVTQTPKHLITATGQRVTLRCSPRSGDLSVYWYQQSLDQGLQFLIQYYNGEERAKGNILERFSAQQFPDLHSELNLSSLELGDSALYFCASSEGNAINSPLHFGNGTRLTVT.